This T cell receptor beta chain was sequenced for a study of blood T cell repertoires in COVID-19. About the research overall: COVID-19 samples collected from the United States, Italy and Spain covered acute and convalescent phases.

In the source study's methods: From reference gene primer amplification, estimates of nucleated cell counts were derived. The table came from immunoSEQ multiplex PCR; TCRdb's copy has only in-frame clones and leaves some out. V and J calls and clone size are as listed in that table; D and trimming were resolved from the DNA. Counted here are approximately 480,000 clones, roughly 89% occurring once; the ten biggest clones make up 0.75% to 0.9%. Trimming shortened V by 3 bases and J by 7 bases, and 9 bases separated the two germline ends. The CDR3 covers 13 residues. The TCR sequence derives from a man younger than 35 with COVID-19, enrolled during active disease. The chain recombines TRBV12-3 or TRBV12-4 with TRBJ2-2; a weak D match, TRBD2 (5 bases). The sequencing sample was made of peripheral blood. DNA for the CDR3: TGTGCCAGCAGTTTGAGGGCGGGCGGGGAGCTGTTTTTT. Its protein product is CASSLRAGGELFF.